The clone carrying this TCR beta chain has at least ten counts. These data come from a study of T cells after yellow fever vaccination. Germline loops: CDR1 SGHVS, CDR2 FNYEAQ. Trimming at V came to 5 bases and at J to 5 bases, leaving 12 bases not matched to a gene. The CDR3 spans 16 residues. Each CDR3 protein gets one entry after TCRdb re-called the 5' RACE reads with MiXCR. Of under 90,000 distinct CDR3 sequences listed, about 6% are singletons. The TCR was taken from a man younger than 35 who received the YFV17D yellow fever vaccine. The chain recombines TRBV7-6 with TRBJ2-5; 9 bases are a match to TRBD1. Sequenced here: CD8+ T cells sorted from PBMCs, sampled more than 40 days after the first yellow fever vaccination. The CDR3 protein is CASSPSPDRGWETQYF. CDR3 DNA: TGTGCCAGCAGCCCCTCCCCCGACAGGGGGTGGGAGACCCAGTACTTC.